The rows below give T cell receptor beta chains drawn from one sample of a study of CD8 T cells in ankylosing spondylitis. TCRdb passed the 5' RACE reads through MiXCR, listing each CDR3 protein once. The repertoire holds some 270,000 distinct CDR3 sequences, with roughly 18% as singletons. Material for sequencing was blood, either unsorted or a sorted T cell fraction (not recorded which). The receptors were gathered from a male donor with ankylosing spondylitis or in good health (not recorded which). Both conserved end residues are part of each CDR3. The D gene is left open where the match is weak. Some rows have no size entry. The others give once, few or many, or a class for an expanded clone.

clone_size: .
v_call: TRBV29-1
j_call: TRBJ2-4
d_call: TRBD2
cdr3_nt: TGCAGCGTTATACTAGCGGGAACCCCCATTCAGTACTTC
cdr3_aa: CSVILAGTPIQYF

clone_size: many
v_call: TRBV15
j_call: TRBJ2-1
d_call: .
cdr3_nt: TGTGCCACCAGCAGACCATCCCCCGTGCCTGAGCAGTTCTTC
cdr3_aa: CATSRPSPVPEQFF

clone_size: few
v_call: TRBV4-3
j_call: TRBJ2-2
d_call: TRBD1
cdr3_nt: TGCGCCAGCAGCCAATGGACAGGGAACACCGGGGAGCTGTTTTTT
cdr3_aa: CASSQWTGNTGELFF

clone_size: .
v_call: TRBV9
j_call: TRBJ2-1
d_call: .
cdr3_nt: TGTGCCAGCAGCGAAGGCGGTCCCGGGTACAATGAGCAGTTCTTC
cdr3_aa: CASSEGGPGYNEQFF

clone_size: .
v_call: TRBV4-1
j_call: TRBJ2-2
d_call: .
cdr3_nt: TGCGCCAGCAGCCAAGATATCGGGACACCTGTTGGGCTAGCGAGCTTGCCGGAGCTGTTTTTT
cdr3_aa: CASSQDIGTPVGLASLPELFF

clone_size: few
v_call: TRBV5-6
j_call: TRBJ2-1
d_call: TRBD2
cdr3_nt: TGTGCCAGCAGCTTCCCCAGCGGGAAGAGGGGCAATGAGCAGTTCTTC
cdr3_aa: CASSFPSGKRGNEQFF

clone_size: .
v_call: TRBV25-1
j_call: TRBJ2-5
d_call: .
cdr3_nt: TGTGCCAGCAGTGCAGGTCAAGAGACCCAGTACTTC
cdr3_aa: CASSAGQETQYF

clone_size: .
v_call: TRBV7-9
j_call: TRBJ2-4
d_call: .
cdr3_nt: TGTGCCAGCACCGGGGCGTTAGCCAAAAACATTCAGTACTTC
cdr3_aa: CASTGALAKNIQYF

clone_size: .
v_call: TRBV9
j_call: TRBJ2-3
d_call: TRBD2
cdr3_nt: TGTGCCAGCAGCGGCCGAGCGGGAGTCACCACAGATACGCAGTATTTT
cdr3_aa: CASSGRAGVTTDTQYF

clone_size: .
v_call: TRBV4-2
j_call: TRBJ2-1
d_call: TRBD1
cdr3_nt: TGTGCCAGCAGCCCTCACAGGGGTAGCTCCTACAATGAGCAGTTCTTC
cdr3_aa: CASSPHRGSSYNEQFF

clone_size: few
v_call: TRBV10-3
j_call: TRBJ2-3
d_call: TRBD2
cdr3_nt: TGTGCCATCAGTGTGAGGGCGGGAGGGACAACAGATACGCAGTATTTT
cdr3_aa: CAISVRAGGTTDTQYF

clone_size: few
v_call: TRBV7-8
j_call: TRBJ2-1
d_call: .
cdr3_nt: TGTGCCAGCAGCGCCGGAAACTATAACTACAATGAGCAGTTCTTC
cdr3_aa: CASSAGNYNYNEQFF

clone_size: many
v_call: TRBV12-1
j_call: TRBJ1-4
d_call: .
cdr3_nt: TGTGCCAGCAGCAAAGGACAGATTCACTTTCCCACTAATGAAAAACTGTTTTTT
cdr3_aa: CASSKGQIHFPTNEKLFF

clone_size: few
v_call: TRBV4-1
j_call: TRBJ1-1
d_call: .
cdr3_nt: TGCGCCAGCAGCCACTTACAGGGTCGCACTGAAGCTTTCTTT
cdr3_aa: CASSHLQGRTEAFF

clone_size: many
v_call: TRBV15
j_call: TRBJ2-3
d_call: .
cdr3_nt: TGTGCCACCAGCAGAGCTCGAGGTAGCACAGATACGCAGTATTTT
cdr3_aa: CATSRARGSTDTQYF

clone_size: once
v_call: TRBV20-1
j_call: TRBJ2-7
d_call: TRBD2
cdr3_nt: TGCAGTGCTAGAGATGGCGCTAGCGGGAGCTACGAGCAGTACTTC
cdr3_aa: CSARDGASGSYEQYF

clone_size: many
v_call: TRBV4-1
j_call: TRBJ1-5
d_call: .
cdr3_nt: TGCGCCAGCAGCCCCTGGGGCCCATATAGCAATCAGCCCCAGCATTTT
cdr3_aa: CASSPWGPYSNQPQHF

clone_size: few
v_call: TRBV7-3
j_call: TRBJ1-1
d_call: .
cdr3_nt: TGTGCCAGCAGCTTAACGGGCGGCAACACTGAAGCTTTCTTT
cdr3_aa: CASSLTGGNTEAFF

clone_size: few
v_call: TRBV28
j_call: TRBJ2-2
d_call: .
cdr3_nt: TGTGCCAGCAGTCCCAATCGCGATCGCACCGGGGAGCTGTTTTTT
cdr3_aa: CASSPNRDRTGELFF

clone_size: .
v_call: TRBV7-2
j_call: TRBJ2-1
d_call: TRBD2
cdr3_nt: TGTGCCAGCAGCTTAGGGTCTGGTCGGGAGGACTACAATGAGCAGTTCTTC
cdr3_aa: CASSLGSGREDYNEQFF

clone_size: many
v_call: TRBV12-3/TRBV12-4
j_call: TRBJ1-2
d_call: .
cdr3_nt: TGTGCCAGCAGTTTAGAACAGGGTGGGGGCTACACCTTC
cdr3_aa: CASSLEQGGGYTF